One and the same sample provided the 8 T cell receptor beta chains below, sequenced in a study of Ad26.COV2.S vaccination and SARS-CoV-2 variants. Treatment in this sample: 15 to 20 received Ad26.COV2.S at low or high dose, single or two shots; 5 received placebo; per-sample allocation not given. Sampling took place 63 days after the first vaccine or placebo injection. Produced via immunoSEQ multiplex PCR; TCRdb's table is partial and in-frame only. Of more than 300,000 clones detected, 75% to 90% appear once; the ten largest clones hold roughly 5%. The starting material was peripheral blood, obtained in a trial of Ad26.COV2.S vaccine versus placebo. Receptors originate from a person between 18 and 65 years old who received the Ad26.COV2.S COVID-19 vaccine or a placebo.

The chain uses TRBV19 and TRBJ2-1; 9 bases line up with TRBD2. Trimming cost V 4 bases and J 3 bases; bases outside gene matches: 4. CDR1 and CDR2 (germline): LNHDA, SQIVND (reference sequence). This CDR3 has 15 amino acids. The DNA for the CDR3 is TGTGCCAGTAGTAAGGTGACTAGCGGCTACAATGAGCAGTTCTTC. It codes for CASSKVTSGYNEQFF.

This rearrangement joins TRBV18 to TRBJ2-3; D may correspond to TRBD1 or TRBD2 (5 bases each). V shed 3 bases and J shed 6 bases, with 13 bases lying between them. CDR1 KGHSH and CDR2 LQKENI come from the germline V gene. The CDR3 has 14 residues. The CDR3, as DNA: TGTGCCAGCTCACCCCTGAGGGGCTCTGATACGCAGTATTTT. Amino acids: CASSPLRGSDTQYF. Based on the CDR3 plus reference TRBV18 and TRBJ2-3, the full variable domain is NAGVMQNPRHLVRRRGQEARLRCSPMKGHSHVYWYRQLPEEGLKFMVYLQKENIIDESGMPKERFSAEFPKEGPSILRIQQVVRGDSAAYFCASSPLRGSDTQYFGPGTRLTVL.

The V gene is TRBV18, the J gene TRBJ2-1, with TRBD2 identical over 9 bases. V shed 0 bases and J 5 bases; nucleotides not matched to a gene: 17. CDR1 KGHSH and CDR2 LQKENI come from the germline V gene. This CDR3 is built from 20 residues. CDR3 amino acids: CASSPPVDLVRTSVHNEQFF. The CDR3 region has the DNA TGTGCCAGCTCACCACCGGTTGATCTAGTTAGGACTAGCGTTCACAATGAGCAGTTCTTC. The variable domain in full, with the rest retrieved from reference TRBV18 and TRBJ2-1, is NAGVMQNPRHLVRRRGQEARLRCSPMKGHSHVYWYRQLPEEGLKFMVYLQKENIIDESGMPKERFSAEFPKEGPSILRIQQVVRGDSAAYFCASSPPVDLVRTSVHNEQFFGPGTRLTVL.

J is TRBJ1-2 and V is TRBV2; D gene ambiguous. Germline assignment: CDR1 SNHLY and CDR2 FYNNEI. Trimming cost V 3 bases and J 4 bases, with 6 bases left between them. The CDR3 contains 12 residues. The CDR3 DNA follows: TGTGCCAGCAGTGATTGGAGCTATGGCTACACCTTC. Translated: CASSDWSYGYTF.

CDR3 loop: CASSVSNLFLLTLHF. The CDR3 coding sequence is TGTGCCAGCAGCGTATCCAATTTGTTCCTCCTCACCCTCCACTTT. J is TRBJ1-6 and V is TRBV6-5; D uncertain. Deletions cut 6 bases from V and 14 bases from J, with 23 bases between. Germline CDR1 and CDR2: MNHEY and SVGAGI. This CDR3 is built from 15 residues.

CDR3 sequence (DNA): TGTGCCAGCAGCGGAGACGGGAGGTCTAGCACAGATACGCAGTATTTT. This translates into CASSGDGRSSTDTQYF. The chain joins TRBV9 to TRBJ2-3, with TRBD2 matching over 7 bases. Germline CDR1 is SGDLS and CDR2 is YYNGEE. The CDR3 length is 16 residues. V trimming: 3 bases; J trimming: 0 bases; junction bases outside the gene matches: 7.

As DNA, the CDR3 is TGTGCCAGCAGTTACTCTAGGGACTCACCCCTCCACTTT. This codes for CASSYSRDSPLHF. The chain carries TRBV6-5 and TRBJ1-6, with a tentative D call TRBD1 (5 bases). Germline CDR1 reads MNHEY; CDR2 reads SVGAGI. The CDR3 contains 13 residues. The ends were cut back, 0 bases at V and 10 bases at J, with 7 bases in the middle.

This clone has just one count. The CDR3 DNA is TGTGCCAGTAGTATGCAGAGAGGCTACAATGAGCAGTTCTTC. It yields the protein CASSMQRGYNEQFF. The gene calls are TRBV19 and TRBJ2-1; no reliable D call. The CDR3 consists of 14 residues. The ends were cut back, 3 bases at V and 3 bases at J, with 9 bases in the middle. CDR1 and CDR2 (germline): LNHDA, SQIVND (reference sequence).